The rows below give T cell receptor beta chains drawn from one sample of a study of blood T cell repertoires in COVID-19. Data came from immunoSEQ multiplex PCR; TCRdb stores just in-frame clones and leaves some out. The data show 250,000 or so clones, 86% seen once. Sequences were obtained from peripheral blood. The receptors were gathered from a man aged 25 to 40 with active or convalescent COVID-19. CDR3s include the opening cysteine and the closing phenylalanine or tryptophan. Fields, in order: J gene, clone size, D gene, V gene, CDR3 protein, CDR3 DNA. A D gene is named only where the DNA matches it firmly. Clone size, where shown, is once, few, many, or a class for clones that have expanded.

TRBJ2-5	NA	NA	TRBV11-3	CASSLRTGDQETQYF	TGTGCCAGCAGCCTGCGGACGGGAGACCAAGAGACCCAGTACTTC
TRBJ1-3	NA	NA	TRBV5-6	CASSSLTELGNTIYF	TGTGCCAGCAGCTCGTTGACAGAGCTGGGAAACACCATATATTTT
TRBJ2-1	NA	TRBD2	TRBV6-5	CASSWTSGEYNEQFF	TGTGCCAGCAGCTGGACTAGCGGAGAGTACAATGAGCAGTTCTTC
TRBJ2-5	NA	NA	TRBV29-1	CSVGGRQETQYF	TGCAGCGTTGGGGGGCGGCAAGAGACCCAGTACTTC
TRBJ2-1	NA	TRBD2	TRBV6-2/TRBV6-3	CASSYFVGGDNEQFF	TGTGCCAGCAGTTACTTTGTCGGGGGGGACAATGAGCAGTTCTTC
TRBJ1-2	NA	NA	TRBV4-2	CASSQDWPGLSSGYTF	TGTGCCAGCAGCCAAGATTGGCCGGGACTATCGAGTGGCTACACCTTC
TRBJ1-1	NA	NA	TRBV29-1	CSVDIAVGAFF	TGCAGCGTTGATATTGCGGTCGGGGCTTTCTTT
TRBJ2-7	NA	NA	TRBV2	CASSEEPGVYEQYF	TGTGCCAGCAGTGAGGAGCCGGGTGTCTACGAGCAGTACTTC
TRBJ2-7	NA	TRBD1	TRBV30	CAWSVPIRQGAYEQYF	TGTGCCTGGAGTGTACCCATTCGACAGGGTGCCTACGAGCAGTACTTC
TRBJ1-2	NA	TRBD1	TRBV7-8	CASSLSGTVYYGYTF	TGTGCCAGCAGCTTGTCTGGGACAGTCTACTATGGCTACACCTTC
TRBJ2-3	NA	TRBD2	TRBV15	CATSRESGVYADTQYF	TGTGCCACCAGCAGAGAGAGCGGGGTTTACGCAGATACGCAGTATTTT
TRBJ1-2	NA	NA	TRBV5-4	CASSFNTGWVDYGYTF	TGTGCCAGCAGCTTCAACACAGGGTGGGTGGACTATGGCTACACCTTC
TRBJ1-1	NA	TRBD1	TRBV7-9	CASSYLDRGTEAFF	TGTGCCAGCAGCTACCTGGACAGGGGCACTGAAGCTTTCTTT
TRBJ2-1	few	TRBD1	TRBV18	CASCPGQTYNEQFF	TGTGCCAGTTGTCCGGGACAGACCTACAATGAGCAGTTCTTC